The T cell receptor (beta chain) described here comes from a study of T-cell memory formation after mild COVID-19. In the study overall: Clustering of TCRs was largely donor specific. Findings of the study overall: Clones contracting over day 15 to 85 were CD4/CD8 balanced, with later expanders leaning CD4+. Contracting CD4+ clones were located mainly in CM and EM, and CD8+ clones in EMRA.

TCRdb used MiXCR to reprocess the 5' RACE reads, holding one entry per CDR3 protein. The sample shows hundreds of thousands of distinct CDR3 sequences, 16% of them seen only once. This clonotype turned up a few times. What it recognizes is unknown. The CDR3 has 13 residues. Germline CDR1 is MDHEN and CDR2 is SYDVKM. The V end lost 4 bases, the J end lost 6 bases, and 12 bases lay between the germline ends. The source material was PBMCs or a T cell subset sorted from them (not recorded which). The J gene is TRBJ1-1, the V gene TRBV28; possible D gene TRBD1, 6 bases. This clonotype originated in a man younger than 35 who had mild COVID-19 (a few samples of this study predate the infection). Cell type and time point are not known. The CDR3 protein is CASSWTVPSEAFF. CDR3 nucleotide sequence: TGTGCCAGCAGTTGGACAGTCCCTTCTGAAGCTTTCTTT. Drawing the rest from reference TRBV28 and TRBJ1-1, the complete variable domain is DVKVTQSSRYLVKRTGEKVFLECVQDMDHENMFWYRQDPGLGLRLIYFSYDVKMKEKGDIPEGYSVSREKKERFSLILESASTNQTSMYLCASSWTVPSEAFFGQGTRLTVV.